This entry concerns a single T cell receptor beta chain. At the DNA level, this CDR3 is encoded by other sequences in the same sample as well. Sequencing used immunoSEQ multiplex PCR; TCRdb keeps in-frame clones, though not all of them. The top ten clones hold roughly 29% of a sample with around 100,000 clones, about four fifths of them seen once. This specimen belongs to a study of blood T cell repertoires in COVID-19. The wider study: The analysed material was cDNA or gDNA that came from T cells, B-cell-depleted T cells, or PBMCs.

The CDR3 loop spans 15 amino acids. Germline lookup yields CDR1 MNHEY and CDR2 SVGAGI. Trimming removed 6 bases from V and 0 bases from J, with 12 bases in between. The sequencing input was peripheral blood. This receptor was identified in a man between 60 and 70 years old with acute or convalescent COVID-19. The chain uses TRBV6-5 and TRBJ1-5, with D maybe TRBD1 (5 bases). CDR3 bases: TGTGCCAGCAGGGTAACAGGAGATAGCAATCAGCCCCAGCATTTT. It is translated as CASRVTGDSNQPQHF.